These T cell receptor beta chains were read from a single sample in a study of blood T cell repertoires in COVID-19. The assay was immunoSEQ multiplex PCR, and TCRdb's table has in-frame clones only and misses some. The sample contains approximately 54,000 clones, roughly 76% of which appear only once. Sequenced sample: peripheral blood. The receptors shown here come from a woman aged 60 to 75 with acute or convalescent COVID-19. Each CDR3 is given with its conserved first and last residue. A D gene is named only where the DNA matches it firmly. Only part of the rows carry a size: once, few, many, or a class if the clone is expanded.

V gene: TRBV18; J gene: TRBJ2-7; D gene: NA; clone size: NA; CDR3 DNA: TGTGCCAGCTCACCTGATCGCGCCGAGCAGTACTTC; CDR3 protein: CASSPDRAEQYF
V gene: TRBV6-6; J gene: TRBJ1-1; D gene: NA; clone size: few; CDR3 DNA: TGTGCCAGCTGGCGCGGGGGGGCTCTGGCTGAAGCTTTCTTT; CDR3 protein: CASWRGGALAEAFF
V gene: TRBV7-6; J gene: TRBJ1-5; D gene: NA; clone size: NA; CDR3 DNA: TGTGCCAGCAGCTTAGCGGGAGATTTTCAGCCCCAGCATTTT; CDR3 protein: CASSLAGDFQPQHF
V gene: TRBV2; J gene: TRBJ1-1; D gene: NA; clone size: NA; CDR3 DNA: TGTGCCAGCAACCAGGGCACTGAAGCTTTCTTT; CDR3 protein: CASNQGTEAFF
V gene: TRBV14; J gene: TRBJ1-2; D gene: NA; clone size: NA; CDR3 DNA: TGTGCCAGCAGCCAAGACTACAAAGCGTATGGCTACACCTTC; CDR3 protein: CASSQDYKAYGYTF
V gene: TRBV5-4; J gene: TRBJ2-7; D gene: TRBD2; clone size: NA; CDR3 DNA: TGTGCCAGCAGCTTAACCGCGGGGGACGAGCAGTACTTC; CDR3 protein: CASSLTAGDEQYF
V gene: TRBV11-2; J gene: TRBJ1-2; D gene: NA; clone size: NA; CDR3 DNA: TGTGCCAGCAGTCGACAGGAACGAGGCTACACCTTC; CDR3 protein: CASSRQERGYTF
V gene: TRBV2; J gene: TRBJ2-5; D gene: NA; clone size: few; CDR3 DNA: TGTGCCAGCAAGGGGGAAGGGGCCCAGTACTTC; CDR3 protein: CASKGEGAQYF
V gene: TRBV12-3/TRBV12-4; J gene: TRBJ2-5; D gene: TRBD1; clone size: NA; CDR3 DNA: TGTGCCAGCAGTTCGGGACAGGCGGAGACCCAGTACTTC; CDR3 protein: CASSSGQAETQYF
V gene: TRBV6-5; J gene: TRBJ1-2; D gene: TRBD1; clone size: few; CDR3 DNA: TGTGCCAGCAGACGACAGGGGGACTATGGCTACACCTTC; CDR3 protein: CASRRQGDYGYTF
V gene: TRBV18; J gene: TRBJ2-5; D gene: NA; clone size: NA; CDR3 DNA: TGTGCCAGCTCACCCTCGATGAACCGAGGAGAGACCCAGTACTTC; CDR3 protein: CASSPSMNRGETQYF
V gene: TRBV27; J gene: TRBJ1-2; D gene: TRBD1; clone size: NA; CDR3 DNA: TGTGCCAGCGCGGGACAGGCCAACTCCCGGCTCTATGGCTACACCTTC; CDR3 protein: CASAGQANSRLYGYTF
V gene: TRBV9; J gene: TRBJ2-3; D gene: TRBD2; clone size: NA; CDR3 DNA: TGTGCCAGCAGCTTTAGGGGTAGCGGGGGTACAGATACGCAGTATTTT; CDR3 protein: CASSFRGSGGTDTQYF
V gene: TRBV15; J gene: TRBJ1-4; D gene: TRBD1; clone size: NA; CDR3 DNA: TGTGCCACCAGCCACGGTGGACAGGCGTTTGGGGAACTGTTTTTT; CDR3 protein: CATSHGGQAFGELFF
V gene: TRBV13; J gene: TRBJ1-6; D gene: TRBD1; clone size: NA; CDR3 DNA: TGTGCCAGCAGCTATAACAGGGGAAGATCACCCCTCCACTTT; CDR3 protein: CASSYNRGRSPLHF
V gene: TRBV7-3; J gene: TRBJ2-5; D gene: TRBD2; clone size: few; CDR3 DNA: TGTGCCAGCAGCCCCGGACTAGCGGGGGGCTTATCGGGAGAGACCCAGTACTTC; CDR3 protein: CASSPGLAGGLSGETQYF
V gene: TRBV5-4; J gene: TRBJ2-3; D gene: TRBD1; clone size: NA; CDR3 DNA: TGTGCCAGCAGCCTGGGACAGATCACAGATACGCAGTATTTT; CDR3 protein: CASSLGQITDTQYF
V gene: TRBV5-1; J gene: TRBJ1-1; D gene: TRBD1; clone size: NA; CDR3 DNA: TGCGCCAGCAGCTCGGTCCCGGGACAGGGATGGAACACTGAAGCTTTCTTT; CDR3 protein: CASSSVPGQGWNTEAFF
V gene: TRBV25-1; J gene: TRBJ2-7; D gene: TRBD1; clone size: NA; CDR3 DNA: TGTGCCAGCCAGGGACAGGTGCGCAACGAGCAGTACTTC; CDR3 protein: CASQGQVRNEQYF
V gene: TRBV27; J gene: TRBJ2-5; D gene: NA; clone size: NA; CDR3 DNA: TGTGCCAGCAGTTCCCCGACGGGAGCGGGGACCCAGTACTTC; CDR3 protein: CASSSPTGAGTQYF
V gene: TRBV5-1; J gene: TRBJ2-2; D gene: NA; clone size: NA; CDR3 DNA: TGCGCCAGCAGCTTTACAGAGATTACTTTGAACACCGGGGAGCTGTTTTTT; CDR3 protein: CASSFTEITLNTGELFF
V gene: TRBV6-5; J gene: TRBJ2-5; D gene: NA; clone size: NA; CDR3 DNA: TGTGCCAGCAGGGCCCAAGAGACCCAGTACTTC; CDR3 protein: CASRAQETQYF
V gene: TRBV30; J gene: TRBJ1-4; D gene: TRBD1; clone size: NA; CDR3 DNA: TGTGCCTGGAGTGTTCGGACAGGGATGAATGAAAAACTGTTTTTT; CDR3 protein: CAWSVRTGMNEKLFF
V gene: TRBV5-1; J gene: TRBJ2-1; D gene: TRBD2; clone size: NA; CDR3 DNA: TGCGCCAGCAGCTTGGGAAGCGGGAGGGCGGGGGAGCAGTTCTTC; CDR3 protein: CASSLGSGRAGEQFF
V gene: TRBV9; J gene: TRBJ2-1; D gene: NA; clone size: NA; CDR3 DNA: TGTGCCAGCAGCGCCTCGGGACTGCAAGACAATGAGCAGTTCTTC; CDR3 protein: CASSASGLQDNEQFF
V gene: TRBV11-2; J gene: TRBJ2-3; D gene: NA; clone size: NA; CDR3 DNA: TGTGCCAGCAGCTTGGCAACAGGAGTCACAGATACGCAGTATTTT; CDR3 protein: CASSLATGVTDTQYF
V gene: TRBV18; J gene: TRBJ2-1; D gene: TRBD2; clone size: NA; CDR3 DNA: TGTGCCAGCTCACCGCTAGCGGGAGGCGGGACCTACAATGAGCAGTTCTTC; CDR3 protein: CASSPLAGGGTYNEQFF
V gene: TRBV18; J gene: TRBJ2-7; D gene: NA; clone size: NA; CDR3 DNA: TGTGCCAGCTCACCAGGGCAGGGAGGCCACGAGCAGTACTTC; CDR3 protein: CASSPGQGGHEQYF
V gene: TRBV6-6; J gene: TRBJ2-6; D gene: TRBD1; clone size: NA; CDR3 DNA: TGTGCCAGCTCCAACAGGGGCTCTGGGGCCAACGTCCTGACTTTC; CDR3 protein: CASSNRGSGANVLTF
V gene: TRBV14; J gene: TRBJ2-4; D gene: NA; clone size: NA; CDR3 DNA: TGTGCCAGCAGCGCCCGGGAGATAAAAAACATTCAGTACTTC; CDR3 protein: CASSAREIKNIQYF
V gene: TRBV19; J gene: TRBJ2-1; D gene: TRBD1; clone size: NA; CDR3 DNA: TGTGCCAGTAGAGTTGACAGGGGCCCCTTCGACAATGAGCAGTTCTTC; CDR3 protein: CASRVDRGPFDNEQFF
V gene: TRBV27; J gene: TRBJ1-1; D gene: TRBD1; clone size: NA; CDR3 DNA: TGTGCCAGCAGCAAGGGGGCGCGGTCCACTGAAGCTTTCTTT; CDR3 protein: CASSKGARSTEAFF
V gene: TRBV2; J gene: TRBJ1-6; D gene: TRBD1; clone size: NA; CDR3 DNA: TGTGCCAGCAGTGCCCCGGGACAGGGTGTGCCACCCCTCCACTTT; CDR3 protein: CASSAPGQGVPPLHF
V gene: TRBV5-1; J gene: TRBJ1-1; D gene: NA; clone size: once; CDR3 DNA: TGCGCCAGCAGCCAAAGGGGAGGGGAGGATACTGAAGCTTTCTTT; CDR3 protein: CASSQRGGEDTEAFF
V gene: TRBV6-1; J gene: TRBJ1-3; D gene: NA; clone size: NA; CDR3 DNA: TGTGCCAGCAGCCCCCCTCAGGGAAACACCATATATTTT; CDR3 protein: CASSPPQGNTIYF
V gene: TRBV6-6; J gene: TRBJ2-3; D gene: TRBD1; clone size: once; CDR3 DNA: TGTGCCAGCAGTCCGACAGGGGGGAGCACAGATACGCAGTATTTT; CDR3 protein: CASSPTGGSTDTQYF
V gene: TRBV6-6; J gene: TRBJ2-1; D gene: TRBD2; clone size: NA; CDR3 DNA: TGTGCCAGCAGTTTAGCGGGGGGCCCATCTTACAATGAGCAGTTCTTC; CDR3 protein: CASSLAGGPSYNEQFF
V gene: TRBV7-9; J gene: TRBJ2-2; D gene: NA; clone size: NA; CDR3 DNA: TGTGCCAGCAGCACCGGGGGGCTGAACACCGGGGAGCTGTTTTTT; CDR3 protein: CASSTGGLNTGELFF
V gene: TRBV27; J gene: TRBJ1-2; D gene: TRBD1; clone size: NA; CDR3 DNA: TGTGCCAGCAGATCCCGGGACAGCCTCAACTATGGCTACACCTTC; CDR3 protein: CASRSRDSLNYGYTF
V gene: TRBV19; J gene: TRBJ2-1; D gene: NA; clone size: NA; CDR3 DNA: TGTGCCGCAAAAAACCCTAGGTGGACACCCGAGCAGTTCTTC; CDR3 protein: CAAKNPRWTPEQFF
V gene: TRBV19; J gene: TRBJ2-7; D gene: NA; clone size: NA; CDR3 DNA: TGTGCCAGTAGTATTAGTAGTGCGAGGACAAGAGCCTACGAGCAGTACTTC; CDR3 protein: CASSISSARTRAYEQYF
V gene: TRBV27; J gene: TRBJ1-1; D gene: TRBD1; clone size: NA; CDR3 DNA: TGTGCCAGCAGTGCCCACAGGGGGCGTCCGGGTACTGAAGCTTTCTTT; CDR3 protein: CASSAHRGRPGTEAFF
V gene: TRBV13; J gene: TRBJ1-4; D gene: NA; clone size: NA; CDR3 DNA: TGTGCCAGCAGGCTAAGATTGGATGAAAAACTGTTTTTT; CDR3 protein: CASRLRLDEKLFF
V gene: TRBV5-1; J gene: TRBJ1-4; D gene: TRBD1; clone size: once; CDR3 DNA: TGCGCCAGCAGGTTGACAGGGCCTAATGAAAAACTGTTTTTT; CDR3 protein: CASRLTGPNEKLFF